The sequence of this T cell receptor (beta chain) was determined in a study of blood T cell repertoires in COVID-19. Study at large: The analysed material was cDNA or gDNA that came from T cells, B-cell-depleted T cells, or PBMCs.

As handled by the study authors: Reference gene primer amplification yielded estimated nucleated cell counts. Method: immunoSEQ multiplex PCR; TCRdb's copy keeps in-frame clones and lacks some. The DNA gave D and trimming, while V, J and clone size come from that table. The data show 63,000 or so clones, roughly 80% seen once. Sequencing was carried out using peripheral blood. The clonotype originates from a human donor in a cohort sampled during active COVID-19.

The CDR3, as DNA: TGCGCCAGCAGCTTGGCCGGGGCAGATACGCAGTATTTT. It encodes CASSLAGADTQYF. J is TRBJ2-3 and V is TRBV5-1; D perhaps matches TRBD2 (5 bases). Trimming shortened V by 0 bases and J by 4 bases, and 6 bases separated the two germline ends. This CDR3 spans 13 amino acids. Germline CDR1 reads SGHRS; CDR2 reads YFSETQ.